The 4 T cell receptor beta chains below come from one sample, sequenced in a study of technical replicates of blood from a few donors. Method: immunoSEQ multiplex PCR; TCRdb's copy keeps in-frame clones and lacks some. The data show 65,000 to 95,000 clones, 85% to 95% seen once. Sequenced material: T cells isolated from PBMCs. The origin of the receptors is a human donor in good health.

The chain joins TRBV29-1 to TRBJ2-7, with 10 bases fitting TRBD2. The J segment lost 0 bases and the V segment lost 5 bases, leaving 7 bases of the junction unmatched. There are 15 residues in the CDR3. Germline V gene lookup returns CDR1 SQVTM and CDR2 ANQGSEA. CDR3 nucleotides: TGCAGCGTTTCCGGGACTAGCGATAACTCCTACGAGCAGTACTTC. Protein product: CSVSGTSDNSYEQYF.

The chain links TRBV6-1 to TRBJ1-5; D perhaps matches TRBD1 (5 bases). V lost 4 bases and J 2 bases, leaving 9 bases between the germline ends. The length of the CDR3 is 14 residues. Looked up from germline, CDR1 is MNHNS and CDR2 is SASEGT. The CDR3, as DNA: TGTGCCAGCAGTGGCGAAGGGGGCAATCAGCCCCAGCATTTT. It yields the protein CASSGEGGNQPQHF.

The genes are TRBV20-1 and TRBJ1-2, with D possibly TRBD1 on 6 matching bases. Germline-derived CDR1 and CDR2 are DFQATT and SNEGSKA (reference sequence). CDR3 length: 11 residues. The DNA for the CDR3 is TGCAGGGGGGGAGGGGGCTATGGCTACACCTTC. Amino acid sequence: CRGGGGYGYTF.

This chain uses TRBV5-1 with TRBJ2-7; possibly TRBD2 for D (5 bases). From germline, CDR1 is SGHRS and CDR2 YFSETQ. The CDR3 totals 15 residues. V shed 4 bases and J shed 3 bases, with 17 bases lying between them. The CDR3 sequence is CASSPGGSAYYEQYF. The CDR3 coding sequence is TGCGCCAGCAGCCCCGGTGGTAGCGCCTACTACGAGCAGTACTTC.